In this sample, the clone carrying this TCR beta chain turned up many times. This sample was included in a study of CD8 T cells in ankylosing spondylitis. TCRdb processed the 5' RACE reads anew with MiXCR; each CDR3 protein has one entry. The sample has around 130,000 distinct CDR3 sequences; around 9% are singletons. This sequence was found in a male donor with ankylosing spondylitis or in good health (not recorded which). Input material: blood, either unsorted or a sorted T cell fraction (not recorded which).

The CDR3 DNA reads TGTGCCAGCAGTTCTCACAGGGTTTTCTACACTGAAGCTTTCTTT. It specifies CASSSHRVFYTEAFF. This chain joins TRBV28 and TRBJ1-1; a possible D gene is TRBD1 (6 bases). V gave up 4 bases and J gave up 3 bases, with 15 bases separating them. This CDR3 comprises 15 residues. Looked up from germline, CDR1 is MDHEN and CDR2 is SYDVKM.